This T cell receptor (beta chain) is drawn from a study of T cell responses to AZD1222 COVID-19 vaccine. Produced via immunoSEQ multiplex PCR; TCRdb's table is partial and in-frame only. This sample carries 99,000 or so clones, over 75% of them seen once, and the ten largest clones take 2% to 3%. On this clone: Antigen unknown.

Notes on the study in general: Clonal diversity may have been underestimated in mostly white British donors. Nearly half of spike-specific TCRs reportedly target variant regions that are unmutated in the B.1.351 and B.1.1.7 variants.

CDR1 and CDR2 from the germline V gene are MNHEY and SVGAGI. Trimming took off 0 bases at V and 6 bases at J, with 5 bases between the two ends. The CDR3 contains 13 residues. The origin of this receptor is an adult in good health. The genes are TRBV6-5 and TRBJ2-2; possibly TRBD2 for D (5 bases). The sequencing here drew on peripheral blood, taken on day 0 of AZD1222 vaccination. CDR3 bases: TGTGCCAGCAGTTACTCGAGGGCCGGGGAGCTGTTTTTT. Its protein is CASSYSRAGELFF.